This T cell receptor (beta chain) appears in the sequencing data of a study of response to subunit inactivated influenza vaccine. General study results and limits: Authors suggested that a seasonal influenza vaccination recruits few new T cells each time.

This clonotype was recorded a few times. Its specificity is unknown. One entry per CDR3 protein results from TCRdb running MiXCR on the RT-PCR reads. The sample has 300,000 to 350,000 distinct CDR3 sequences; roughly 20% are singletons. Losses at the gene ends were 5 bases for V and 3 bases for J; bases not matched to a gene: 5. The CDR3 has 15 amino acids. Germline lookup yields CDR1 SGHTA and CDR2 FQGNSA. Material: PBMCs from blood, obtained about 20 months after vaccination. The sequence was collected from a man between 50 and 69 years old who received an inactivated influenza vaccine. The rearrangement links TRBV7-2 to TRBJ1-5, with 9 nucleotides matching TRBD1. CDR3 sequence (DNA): TGTGCCAGCAGCATCCGGGACAGGGTCAATCAGCCCCAGCATTTT. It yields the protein CASSIRDRVNQPQHF. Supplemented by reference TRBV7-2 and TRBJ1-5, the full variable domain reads GAGVSQSPSNKVTEKGKDVELRCDPISGHTALYWYRQSLGQGLEFLIYFQGNSAPDKSGLPSDRFSAERTGGSVSTLTIQRTQQEDSAVYLCASSIRDRVNQPQHFGDGTRLSIL.